This TCR beta chain was recorded in a study of shared clonotypes between healthy human individuals. Study conclusions and caveats: Clonotype sharing among donors likely depends on sequencing depth.

This clone occurred once. Its antigen is still unknown. The CDR3 has 17 residues. With 0 bases removed from V and 5 bases from J, the gap between germline ends came to 16 bases. Germline CDR1 reads KGHSH; CDR2 reads LQKENI. With unsorted samples, genomic DNA was obtained from 89 million or so PBMCs. Every immunoSEQ plate was one replicate of a subset's evenly spread DNA. Authors' analysis steps: ImmunoSEQ gave junction-only sequences without quality scores, so filtering differed. The data were produced by immunoSEQ multiplex PCR, yet TCRdb's version contains in-frame clones alone and is incomplete. Clone size and V and J calls were adopted from that table, with D and trimming inferred from the DNA. Of around 480,000 clones listed, around 79% were seen once; the top ten hold under 15%.

Specimen: PBMCs. This receptor was identified in a woman between 40 and 55 years old in good health. Some clones in this sample may be carry-over from other donors' samples. The chain links TRBV18 to TRBJ2-2; a possible D gene is TRBD1 (5 bases). Here the CDR3 DNA reads TGTGCCAGCTCACCACCTTCTAGGGGTTCTCGGACCGGGGAGCTGTTTTTT. Its protein is CASSPPSRGSRTGELFF.